The 4 T cell receptor beta chains reported below all come from one sample, sequenced in a study of blood T cell repertoires in COVID-19 (dated by TCRdb to the early 2020s). The library was obtained by the immunoSEQ multiplex PCR assay. The table was pulled from immuneACCESS by TCRdb, which kept in-frame rearrangements only. Such tables lose some clones; where checked, under half of the loss comes from unresolved V genes, and the rest has no known cause. In all, the sample holds around 200,000 clones, and just under 90% of those were seen once. The biggest ten clones account for about 1% of the sample. The sample consisted of peripheral blood. The receptor source for this set is a woman under 30 who had recovered from COVID-19.

The chain recombines TRBV14 with TRBJ1-2; D may be TRBD1 (6 bases). The germline V and J ends were trimmed by 4 bases and 8 bases, with 17 bases remaining between them. Per the germline V gene, CDR1 is SGHDN and CDR2 is FVKESK. The CDR3 runs to 14 residues. In DNA, the CDR3 is TGTGCCAGCAGCCCGTTCACAGGGTTTAGCGGCTACACCTTC. Translated, it gives CASSPFTGFSGYTF.

The chain couples TRBV4-1 to TRBJ1-2; 10 bases are shared with TRBD1. Germline CDR1 MGHRA, CDR2 YSYEKL. The CDR3 sequence is 16 residues long. V was clipped by 2 bases and J by 7 bases; unmatched bases: 10. CDR3 sequence (DNA): TGCGCCAGCAGCCAATACTGGGACAGGGGTTTGCGTGGCTACACCTTC. Protein product: CASSQYWDRGLRGYTF.

V gene TRBV10-3 combines with J gene TRBJ1-2, with D perhaps TRBD1 (6 bases). CDR1 and CDR2 from the germline V gene are ENHRY and SYGVKD. The V end was cut by 3 bases, the J end by 0 bases, with 8 bases between. The CDR3 is 14 amino acids. CDR3 DNA: TGTGCCATCAGTGATAGGGGGACTAACTATGGCTACACCTTC. Its protein is CAISDRGTNYGYTF.

This chain connects TRBV4-1 to TRBJ1-5; D is perhaps TRBD1 (5 bases). CDR1 and CDR2 (germline): MGHRA, YSYEKL. V dropped 4 bases and J dropped 16 bases, with 26 bases sitting between them. The CDR3 totals 15 residues. CDR3: CASSRVPGGDQPSHF. In DNA form, the CDR3 reads TGCGCCAGCAGCCGAGTGCCGGGGGGGGATCAGCCAAGTCATTTT.